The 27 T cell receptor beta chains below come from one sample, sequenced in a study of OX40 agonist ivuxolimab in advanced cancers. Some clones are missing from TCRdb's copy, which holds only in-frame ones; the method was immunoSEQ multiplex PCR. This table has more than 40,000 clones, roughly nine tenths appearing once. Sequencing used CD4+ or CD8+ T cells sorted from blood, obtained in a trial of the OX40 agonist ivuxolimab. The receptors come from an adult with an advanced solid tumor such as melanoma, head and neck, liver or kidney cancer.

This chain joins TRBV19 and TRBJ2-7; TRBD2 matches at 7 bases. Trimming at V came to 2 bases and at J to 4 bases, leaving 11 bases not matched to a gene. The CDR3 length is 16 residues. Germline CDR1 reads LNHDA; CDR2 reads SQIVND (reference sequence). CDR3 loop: CASSIRFTSDYYEQYF. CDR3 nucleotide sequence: TGTGCCAGTAGTATAAGATTTACTAGCGACTATTACGAGCAGTACTTC.

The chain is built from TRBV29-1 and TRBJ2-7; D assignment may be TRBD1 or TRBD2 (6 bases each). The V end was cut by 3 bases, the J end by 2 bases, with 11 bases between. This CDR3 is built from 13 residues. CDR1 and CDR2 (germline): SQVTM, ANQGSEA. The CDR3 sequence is CSVEGGQPYEQYF. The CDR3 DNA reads TGCAGCGTTGAGGGAGGACAGCCCTACGAGCAGTACTTC.

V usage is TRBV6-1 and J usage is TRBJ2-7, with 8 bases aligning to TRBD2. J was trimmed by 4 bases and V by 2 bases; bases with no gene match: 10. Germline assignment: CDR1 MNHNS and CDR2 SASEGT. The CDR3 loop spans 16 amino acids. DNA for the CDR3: TGTGCCAGCAGTGAATTGGGCGGGGGGACTCGATACGAGCAGTACGTC. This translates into CASSELGGGTRYEQYV.

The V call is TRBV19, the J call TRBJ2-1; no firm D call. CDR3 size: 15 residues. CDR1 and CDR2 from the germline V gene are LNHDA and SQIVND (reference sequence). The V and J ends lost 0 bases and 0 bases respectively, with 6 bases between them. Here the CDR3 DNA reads TGTGCCAGTAGTATAGATAGCAGCTCCTACAATGAGCAGTTCTTC. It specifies CASSIDSSSYNEQFF.

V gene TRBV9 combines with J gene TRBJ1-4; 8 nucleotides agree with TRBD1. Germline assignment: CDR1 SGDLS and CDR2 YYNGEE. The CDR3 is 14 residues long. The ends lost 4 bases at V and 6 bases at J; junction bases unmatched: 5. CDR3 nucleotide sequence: TGTGCCAGCAGCTCCGGACAGGGTGATGAAAAACTGTTTTTT. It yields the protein CASSSGQGDEKLFF. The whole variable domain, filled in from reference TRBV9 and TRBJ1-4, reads DSGVTQTPKHLITATGQRVTLRCSPRSGDLSVYWYQQSLDQGLQFLIQYYNGEERAKGNILERFSAQQFPDLHSELNLSSLELGDSALYFCASSSGQGDEKLFFGSGTQLSVL.

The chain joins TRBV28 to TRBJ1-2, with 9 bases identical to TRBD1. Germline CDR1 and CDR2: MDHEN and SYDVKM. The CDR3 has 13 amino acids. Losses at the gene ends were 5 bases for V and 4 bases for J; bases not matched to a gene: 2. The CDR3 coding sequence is TGTGCCAGCAGTAAGGGACAGGGCTATGGCTACACCTTC. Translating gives CASSKGQGYGYTF.

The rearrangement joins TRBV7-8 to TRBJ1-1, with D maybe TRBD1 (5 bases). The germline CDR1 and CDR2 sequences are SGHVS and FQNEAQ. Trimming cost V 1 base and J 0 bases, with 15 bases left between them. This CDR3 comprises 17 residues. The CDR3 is CASSLVVWGSLNTEAFF. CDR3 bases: TGTGCCAGCAGCTTAGTAGTTTGGGGGTCGTTGAACACTGAAGCTTTCTTT.

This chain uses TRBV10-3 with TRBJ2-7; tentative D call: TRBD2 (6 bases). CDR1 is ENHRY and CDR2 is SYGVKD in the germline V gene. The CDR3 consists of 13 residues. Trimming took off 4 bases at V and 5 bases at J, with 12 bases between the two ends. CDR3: CAISVRDFNEQYF. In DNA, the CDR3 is TGTGCCATCAGTGTGAGGGACTTCAACGAGCAGTACTTC.

The chain's CDR3 is CASSSYGDTQYF. CDR3 bases: TGTGCCAGCAGTTCATATGGAGATACGCAGTATTTT. The chain employs TRBV11-2 and TRBJ2-3; the D is unclear. The CDR3 is 12 residues long. Trimming removed 6 bases at V and 5 bases at J, with 9 bases between. Looked up from germline, CDR1 is SGHAT and CDR2 is FQNNGV. The full variable domain, completed using reference TRBV11-2 and TRBJ2-3, is EAGVAQSPRYKIIEKRQSVAFWCNPISGHATLYWYQQILGQGPKLLIQFQNNGVVDDSQLPKDRFSAERLKGVDSTLKIQPAKLEDSAVYLCASSSYGDTQYFGPGTRLTVL.

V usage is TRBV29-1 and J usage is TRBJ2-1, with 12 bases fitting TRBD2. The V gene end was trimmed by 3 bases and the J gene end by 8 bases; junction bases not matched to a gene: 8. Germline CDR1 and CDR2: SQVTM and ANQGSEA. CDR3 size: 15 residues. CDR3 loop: CSVDELAGGLYEQFF. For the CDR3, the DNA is TGCAGCGTTGATGAACTAGCGGGGGGTTTATATGAGCAGTTCTTC.

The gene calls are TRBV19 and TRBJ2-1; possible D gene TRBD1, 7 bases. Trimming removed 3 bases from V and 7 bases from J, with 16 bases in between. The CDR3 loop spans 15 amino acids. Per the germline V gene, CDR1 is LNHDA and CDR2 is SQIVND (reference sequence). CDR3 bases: TGTGCCAGTAGTATCAGGGGGGCTCTATGGAATGAGCAGTTCTTC. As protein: CASSIRGALWNEQFF.

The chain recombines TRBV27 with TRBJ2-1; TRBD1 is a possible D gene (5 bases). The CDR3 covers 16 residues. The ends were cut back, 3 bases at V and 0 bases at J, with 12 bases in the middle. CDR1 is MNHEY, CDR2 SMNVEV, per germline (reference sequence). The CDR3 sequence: CASSFRGASSYNEQFF. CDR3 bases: TGTGCCAGCAGTTTCCGTGGGGCAAGCTCCTACAATGAGCAGTTCTTC.

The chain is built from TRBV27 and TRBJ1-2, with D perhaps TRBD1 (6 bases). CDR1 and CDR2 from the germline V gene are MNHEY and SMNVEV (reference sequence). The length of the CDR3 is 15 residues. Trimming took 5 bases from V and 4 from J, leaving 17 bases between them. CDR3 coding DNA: TGTGCCAGCAGTGTCGCCGCCGAGGGGGGCTATGGCTACACCTTC. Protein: CASSVAAEGGYGYTF.

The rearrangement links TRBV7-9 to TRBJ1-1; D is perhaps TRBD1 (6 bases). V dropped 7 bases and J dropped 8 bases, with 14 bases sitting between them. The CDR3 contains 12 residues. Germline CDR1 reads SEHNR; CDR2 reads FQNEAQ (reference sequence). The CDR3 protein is CASNLGGTEAFF. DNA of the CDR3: TGTGCCAGCAACCTAGGGGGGACGGAAGCTTTCTTT.

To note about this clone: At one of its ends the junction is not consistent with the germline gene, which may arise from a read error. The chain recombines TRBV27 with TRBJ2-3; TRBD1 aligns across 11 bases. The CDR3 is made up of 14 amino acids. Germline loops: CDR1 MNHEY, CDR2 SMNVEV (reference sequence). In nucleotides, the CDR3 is TGTGCCAGCAGTTGGACAGGGGGCACGGATACGCAGTATTTT. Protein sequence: CASSWTGGTDTQYF.

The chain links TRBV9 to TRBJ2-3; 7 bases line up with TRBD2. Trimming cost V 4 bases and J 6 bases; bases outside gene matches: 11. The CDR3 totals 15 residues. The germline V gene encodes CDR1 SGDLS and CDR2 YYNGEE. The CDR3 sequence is CASSPLGGRGDTQYF. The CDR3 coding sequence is TGTGCCAGCAGCCCACTGGGCGGGAGAGGGGATACGCAGTATTTT.

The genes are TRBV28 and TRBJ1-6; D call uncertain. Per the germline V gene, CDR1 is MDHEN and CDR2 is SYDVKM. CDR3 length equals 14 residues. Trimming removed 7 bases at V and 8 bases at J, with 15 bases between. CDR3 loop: CASKAPDGYSPLHF. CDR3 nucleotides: TGTGCCAGCAAGGCCCCCGATGGTTATTCACCCCTCCACTTT.

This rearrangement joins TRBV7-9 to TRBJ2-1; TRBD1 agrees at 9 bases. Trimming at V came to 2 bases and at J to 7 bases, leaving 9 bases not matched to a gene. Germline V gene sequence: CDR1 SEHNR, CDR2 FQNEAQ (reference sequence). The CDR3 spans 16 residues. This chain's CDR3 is CASSLLGQGAINEQFF. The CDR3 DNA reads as TGTGCCAGCAGCTTATTGGGACAGGGAGCTATTAATGAGCAGTTCTTC.

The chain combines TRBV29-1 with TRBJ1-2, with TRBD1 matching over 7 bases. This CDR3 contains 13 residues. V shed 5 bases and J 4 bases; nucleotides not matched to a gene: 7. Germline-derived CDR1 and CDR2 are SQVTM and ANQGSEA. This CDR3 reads CSVRWTGAYGYTF. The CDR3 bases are TGCAGCGTTCGGTGGACAGGCGCCTATGGCTACACCTTC.

DNA for the CDR3: TGTGCCAGCAGTTACTATGCGGAAATGGTGGGTGGCTACACCTTC. Translated, it gives CASSYYAEMVGGYTF. This chain joins TRBV6-5 and TRBJ1-2, with unresolved D. The CDR3 covers 15 residues. Germline V lookup: CDR1 MNHEY, CDR2 SVGAGI. Trimming stripped 1 base from V and 7 bases from J, with 16 bases between.

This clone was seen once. The CDR3 DNA reads TGTGCCAGCAACAACGGAGGAGGTGAAAAACTGTTTTTT. Its protein product is CASNNGGGEKLFF. This chain uses TRBV7-9 with TRBJ1-4; D gene unclear. Germline V gene lookup returns CDR1 SEHNR and CDR2 FQNEAQ (reference sequence). Trimming cost V 7 bases and J 7 bases, with 13 bases left between them. CDR3 length: 13 residues. The variable domain in full, completed from reference TRBV7-9 and TRBJ1-4, reads DTGVSQNPRHKITKRGQNVTFRCDPISEHNRLYWYRQTLGQGPEFLTYFQNEAQLEKSRLLSDRFSAERPKGSFSTLEIQRTEQGDSAMYLCASNNGGGEKLFFGSGTQLSVL.

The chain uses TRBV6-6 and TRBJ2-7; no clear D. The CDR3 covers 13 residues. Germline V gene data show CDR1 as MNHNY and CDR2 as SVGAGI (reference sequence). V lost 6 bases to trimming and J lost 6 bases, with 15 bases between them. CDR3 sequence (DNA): TGTGCCAGCAGCTCATTGTCGGGCTCCGAGCAGTACTTC. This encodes CASSSLSGSEQYF.

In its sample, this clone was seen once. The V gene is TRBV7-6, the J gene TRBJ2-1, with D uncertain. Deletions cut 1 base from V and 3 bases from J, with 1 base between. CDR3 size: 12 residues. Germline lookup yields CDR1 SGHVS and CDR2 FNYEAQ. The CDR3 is CASSLGYNEQFF. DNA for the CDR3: TGTGCCAGCAGCTTAGGCTACAATGAGCAGTTCTTC.

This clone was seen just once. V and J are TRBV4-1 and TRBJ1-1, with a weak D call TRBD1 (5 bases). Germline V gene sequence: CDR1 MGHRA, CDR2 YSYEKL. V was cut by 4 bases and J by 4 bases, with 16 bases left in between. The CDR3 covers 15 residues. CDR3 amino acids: CASSPGPLEATEAFF. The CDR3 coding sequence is TGCGCCAGCAGCCCGGGACCCCTCGAAGCCACTGAAGCTTTCTTT.

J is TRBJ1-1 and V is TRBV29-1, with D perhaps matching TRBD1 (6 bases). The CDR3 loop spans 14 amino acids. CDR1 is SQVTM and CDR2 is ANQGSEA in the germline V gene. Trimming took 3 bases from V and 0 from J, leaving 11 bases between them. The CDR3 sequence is CSVDPTGMNTEAFF. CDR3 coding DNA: TGCAGCGTTGACCCGACAGGTATGAACACTGAAGCTTTCTTT.

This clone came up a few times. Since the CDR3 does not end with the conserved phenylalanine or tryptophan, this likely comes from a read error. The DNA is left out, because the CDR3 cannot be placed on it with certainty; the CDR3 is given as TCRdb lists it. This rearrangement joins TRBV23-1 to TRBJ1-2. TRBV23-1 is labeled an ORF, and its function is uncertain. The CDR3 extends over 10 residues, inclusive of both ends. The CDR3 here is CARRITRKVV.

CDR3 coding DNA: TGTGCCAGCCGGCGGGACGGTAATTCACCCCTCCACTTT. Protein product: CASRRDGNSPLHF. The V and J genes are TRBV28 and TRBJ1-6; perhaps TRBD1 as D (5 bases). The CDR3 is made up of 13 amino acids. With 8 bases removed from V and 6 bases from J, the gap between germline ends came to 11 bases. In germline, CDR1 is MDHEN, CDR2 SYDVKM. Drawing the rest from reference TRBV28 and TRBJ1-6, the complete variable domain is DVKVTQSSRYLVKRTGEKVFLECVQDMDHENMFWYRQDPGLGLRLIYFSYDVKMKEKGDIPEGYSVSREKKERFSLILESASTNQTSMYLCASRRDGNSPLHFGNGTRLTVT.